The text below deals with one T cell receptor (beta chain). The antigen remains undetermined. TCRdb keeps only in-frame clones here, not all; method: immunoSEQ multiplex PCR. The sample consists of around 15,000 clones, approximately 67% of them appearing once. The V end lost 1 base, the J end lost 3 bases, and 15 bases lay between the germline ends. The length of the CDR3 is 16 residues. Germline CDR1 SGHVS, CDR2 FQNEAQ. The data derive from a study of cytotoxic CD8 clonotypes in ibrutinib-treated CLL. General observations from the study: At the start, clonality exceeded age-matched healthy donors and followed circulating CD8+ T-cell counts.

The origin of this receptor is a human donor with chronic lymphocytic leukemia. The gene calls are TRBV7-8 and TRBJ2-5, with D perhaps TRBD2 (5 bases). The starting material was PBMCs, obtained before ibrutinib treatment. CDR3: CASSLGVATLKETQYF. The CDR3 coding sequence is TGTGCCAGCAGCTTAGGGGTAGCGACCCTCAAAGAGACCCAGTACTTC.